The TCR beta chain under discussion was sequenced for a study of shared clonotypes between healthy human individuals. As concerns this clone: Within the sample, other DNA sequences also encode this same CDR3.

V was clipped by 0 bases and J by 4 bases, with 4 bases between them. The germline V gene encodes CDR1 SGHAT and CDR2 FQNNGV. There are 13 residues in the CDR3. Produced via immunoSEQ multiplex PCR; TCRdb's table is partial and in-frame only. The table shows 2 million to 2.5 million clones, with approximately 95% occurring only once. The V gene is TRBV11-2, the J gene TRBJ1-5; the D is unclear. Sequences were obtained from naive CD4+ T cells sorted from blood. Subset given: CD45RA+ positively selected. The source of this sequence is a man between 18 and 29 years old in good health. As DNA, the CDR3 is TGTGCCAGCAGCTTAGATAGAAATCAGCCCCAGCATTTT. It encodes CASSLDRNQPQHF.